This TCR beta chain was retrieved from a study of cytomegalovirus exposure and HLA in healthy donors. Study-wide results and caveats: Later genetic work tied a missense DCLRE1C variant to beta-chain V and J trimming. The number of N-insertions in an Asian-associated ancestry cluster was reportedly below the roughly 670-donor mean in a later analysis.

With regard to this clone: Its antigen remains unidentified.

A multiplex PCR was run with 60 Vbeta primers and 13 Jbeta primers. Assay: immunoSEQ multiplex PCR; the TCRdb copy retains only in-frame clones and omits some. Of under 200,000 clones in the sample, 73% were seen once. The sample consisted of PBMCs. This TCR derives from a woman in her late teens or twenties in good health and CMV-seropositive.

The CDR3 protein is CASSYSTYQETQYF. CDR3 coding DNA: TGTGCCAGCAGTTACTCGACATACCAAGAGACCCAGTACTTC. The chain combines TRBV6-5 with TRBJ2-5; D is unclear. Trimming removed 0 bases from V and 0 bases from J, with 5 bases in between. Germline loops: CDR1 MNHEY, CDR2 SVGAGI. This CDR3 has 14 amino acids.